This TCR beta chain was obtained from a study of blood T cell repertoires in COVID-19. Profiling relied on immunoSEQ multiplex PCR, and the TCRdb table lists in-frame clones only, not all of them. In the table there are 150,000 to 190,000 clones, roughly 84% of which are singletons. In germline, CDR1 is SGDLS, CDR2 YYNGEE. CDR3 length: 16 residues. Germline trimming cut 3 bases from V and 5 bases from J; bases unmatched to any gene: 12. This clone was seen just once. The origin of this receptor is a woman aged 50 to 60 with acute or convalescent COVID-19. The sequenced sample was peripheral blood. The chain combines TRBV9 with TRBJ2-5; 8 bases are a match to TRBD1. The CDR3 loop reads CASSGNNQGAWETQYF. The CDR3, as DNA: TGTGCCAGCAGCGGTAACAATCAGGGGGCTTGGGAGACCCAGTACTTC.